This T cell receptor beta chain is from a study of T cell repertoires in cytomegalovirus infection. Study findings and constraints: In two of eight donors, the top clonotype was HLA-C-restricted CMV-specific. Carriage of CMV together with the relevant HLA was identifiable through cumulative public TCR beta family frequency.

One entry per CDR3 protein results from TCRdb running MiXCR on the reads. The sample lists around 550,000 distinct CDR3 sequences; about a quarter were seen once. This clonotype has a count of ten or more. Antigen: not known. The material sequenced was PBMCs. The sequence was obtained from a human donor in good health (CMV status not recorded). Some clones in this sample may be carry-over from other donors' samples.

This CDR3 reads CASSLARGGNSPLHF. The CDR3 nucleotides are TGTGCCAGCAGCTTAGCGAGGGGTGGGAATTCACCCCTCCACTTT. This chain joins TRBV7-8 and TRBJ1-6; D might be TRBD1 (5 bases). Per germline, CDR1 SGHVS and CDR2 FQNEAQ. CDR3 size: 15 residues. V was clipped by 0 bases and J by 7 bases, with 10 bases between them.